This TCR beta chain is from a study of blood T cell repertoires in COVID-19. On the study more broadly: Donors in the United States, Italy and Spain gave samples during acute or convalescent COVID-19. PBMCs, B-cell-depleted T cells, or T cells were the source of the cDNA or gDNA that made up the material.

Followed over time, Seattle patients had been enrolled while infection was active. The CDR3 sequence is 15 residues long. J was trimmed by 4 bases and V by 1 base; bases with no gene match: 4. Germline V gene sequence: CDR1 SEHNR, CDR2 FQNEAQ (reference sequence). Original methodology: How many nucleated cells were present was estimated from reference gene primer amplification. The repertoire was sequenced with immunoSEQ multiplex PCR; TCRdb's copy has only in-frame clones and lacks some. The V and J calls and clone size were taken over from that table, and D and trimming were inferred from the DNA. The sample lists 200,000 to 250,000 clones; 82% were seen once.

The sample taken for sequencing was peripheral blood. The TCR was taken from a woman of 80 years or more with COVID-19, enrolled during active disease. The V and J genes are TRBV7-9 and TRBJ1-1, with TRBD1 matching 9 bases. The CDR3 bases are TGTGCCAGCAGCTTAGACAGGGGGCGTATCACTGAAGCTTTCTTT. Amino acid sequence: CASSLDRGRITEAFF.